This TCR beta chain was captured in a study of tumor-infiltrating lymphocytes in oesophageal squamous cell carcinoma. About this clonotype: The germline gene is not matched at one end of the junction; a read error may be the cause.

TCRdb ran MiXCR on the PCR reads and lists one entry per CDR3 protein. The sample lists a few thousand distinct CDR3 sequences; around 14% were seen once. Germline loops: CDR1 SGHTA, CDR2 FQGTGA. This CDR3 is built from 16 residues. This TCR was recovered from a male donor with esophageal squamous cell carcinoma. Specimen: esophageal tumor tissue. The chain has TRBV7-3 and TRBJ2-5, with D perhaps TRBD1 (7 bases). The DNA end is more similar to TRBJ2-1, so the J call may be wrong. The CDR3 DNA reads as TGTGCCGGCAGCCGCAGGGACTCCGCGACAGGGAATGAGCAGTTCTTC. It is translated as CAGSRRDSATGNEQFF.